The 25 T cell receptor beta chains listed next were all sequenced from one sample in a study of shared clonotypes between healthy human individuals. The method was immunoSEQ multiplex PCR; TCRdb's version includes in-frame clones alone and lacks a portion of them. The sample has 200,000 to 250,000 clones, about 65% seen once. Sample: memory CD4+ T cells sorted from blood. The subset was: CD45RA-negative fraction. The receptors originated from a man under 40 in good health.

The chain couples TRBV18 to TRBJ2-7; possibly TRBD1 or TRBD2 for D (6 bases each). This CDR3 region has 14 residues. V was clipped by 3 bases and J by 5 bases, with 14 bases between them. Germline lookup yields CDR1 KGHSH and CDR2 LQKENI. CDR3 nucleotide sequence: TGTGCCAGCTCACCTGGGGGCGGGATAGACGAGCAGTACTTC. Translation: CASSPGGGIDEQYF.

The chain links TRBV6-1 to TRBJ2-2; 10 bases line up with TRBD1. In germline, CDR1 is MNHNS, CDR2 SASEGT. V was pared by 3 bases and J by 4 bases, with 5 bases of the junction left unmatched. The CDR3 extends over 16 amino acids. The CDR3 region is CASSERQGAGTGELFF. DNA of the CDR3: TGTGCCAGCAGTGAGCGACAGGGGGCGGGCACCGGGGAGCTGTTTTTT.

The rearrangement uses TRBV2 and TRBJ2-1, with D uncertain. Per the germline V gene, CDR1 is SNHLY and CDR2 is FYNNEI. Trimming removed 5 bases at V and 11 bases at J, with 19 bases between. CDR3 length: 14 residues. The CDR3 DNA sequence: TGTGCCAGCAGTTCAGGTCCGGGTACGAACAAGCAGTTCTTC. Its translation is CASSSGPGTNKQFF.

This chain connects TRBV7-2 to TRBJ1-2; no clear D. The germline V gene encodes CDR1 SGHTA and CDR2 FQGNSA. V was pared by 2 bases and J by 4 bases, with 5 bases between. The CDR3 loop spans 12 amino acids. CDR3 nucleotide sequence: TGTGCCAGCAGCTTACAAGGCTATGGCTACACCTTC. It translates to CASSLQGYGYTF.

This chain uses TRBV9 with TRBJ2-2; tentative D call: TRBD2 (5 bases). Germline V gives CDR1 SGDLS, CDR2 YYNGEE. With 0 bases removed from V and 5 bases from J, the gap between germline ends came to 11 bases. The CDR3 contains 15 residues. In DNA, the CDR3 is TGTGCCAGCAGCGTAGGGGCGGGCGGAACCGGGGAGCTGTTTTTT. This codes for CASSVGAGGTGELFF.

The table lists this clone with a count of one. The V gene is TRBV20-1, the J gene TRBJ1-1, with D unresolved. Looked up from germline, CDR1 is DFQATT and CDR2 is SNEGSKA (reference sequence). The CDR3 contains 8 residues. The V gene lost 7 bases and the J gene lost 8 bases, with 5 bases spanning the gap. The CDR3 here is CSVGEAFF. The CDR3 coding sequence is TGCAGTGTAGGGGAAGCTTTCTTT.

This clone was recorded many times. The V gene is TRBV2, the J gene TRBJ2-3; possible D gene TRBD1, 5 bases. Germline values: CDR1 SNHLY, CDR2 FYNNEI. The CDR3 contains 16 residues. V was pared by 4 bases and J by 4 bases, with 18 bases between. As DNA, the CDR3 is TGTGCCAGCAGTGGTGGGCTAGGGGCCATCTCAGATACGCAGTATTTT. It encodes CASSGGLGAISDTQYF.

V and J are TRBV11-2 and TRBJ2-6, with TRBD1 matching 7 bases. CDR1 and CDR2 from the germline V gene are SGHAT and FQNNGV. V gave up 1 base and J gave up 3 bases; unmatched junction bases: 0. The CDR3 has 15 amino acids. The CDR3 DNA is TGTGCCAGCAGCTTAGGACAGGGTGGGGCCAACGTCCTGACTTTC. Protein: CASSLGQGGANVLTF.

The rearrangement joins TRBV6-5 to TRBJ2-7, with D tentatively TRBD2 (5 bases). Germline loops: CDR1 MNHEY, CDR2 SVGAGI. This CDR3 contains 11 residues. The V end lost 2 bases, the J end lost 13 bases, and 12 bases lay between the germline ends. CDR3 bases: TGTGCCAGCAGTTACGAGGGTCCATTCTACTTC. Translating it yields CASSYEGPFYF.

V and J are TRBV27 and TRBJ1-2, with D possibly matching TRBD1 (6 bases). CDR1 MNHEY and CDR2 SMNVEV come from the germline V gene (reference sequence). CDR3 size: 13 residues. V lost 5 bases and J lost 8, with 15 bases in between. The CDR3 nucleotides are TGTGCCAGCAGTCCCTCGAGGGGGAGGGGCTACACCTTC. It specifies CASSPSRGRGYTF.

This clone was counted a few times. Other DNA sequences in this sample translate to the same CDR3. The chain combines TRBV9 with TRBJ1-1; TRBD1 matches 7 bases. Trimming removed 0 bases from V and 0 bases from J; junction bases left unmatched: 5. The germline V gene encodes CDR1 SGDLS and CDR2 YYNGEE. The CDR3 covers 16 residues. Here the CDR3 reads CASSVGAGGMNTEAFF. The DNA for the CDR3 is TGTGCCAGCAGCGTAGGGGCAGGGGGTATGAACACTGAAGCTTTCTTT. Full variable domain (rest looked up from reference TRBV9 and TRBJ1-1): DSGVTQTPKHLITATGQRVTLRCSPRSGDLSVYWYQQSLDQGLQFLIQYYNGEERAKGNILERFSAQQFPDLHSELNLSSLELGDSALYFCASSVGAGGMNTEAFFGQGTRLTVV.

The chain employs TRBV5-3 and TRBJ1-4; D is perhaps TRBD1 (5 bases). TRBV5-3 is recorded as an ORF, its role being uncertain. The CDR3 totals 19 residues. Trimming took 0 bases from V and 4 from J, leaving 22 bases between them. The CDR3 here is CARSLEIRDRGQGNEKLFF. CDR3 bases: TGTGCCAGAAGCTTGGAGATCAGGGACCGAGGGCAAGGTAATGAAAAACTGTTTTTT.

This CDR3 is CASSSGGTGYTF. CDR3 DNA: TGTGCCAGCTCATCGGGGGGCACTGGCTACACCTTC. The chain uses TRBV18 and TRBJ1-2; D perhaps matches TRBD1 (6 bases). The length of the CDR3 is 12 residues. The germline gives CDR1 KGHSH, CDR2 LQKENI. V was clipped by 5 bases and J by 7 bases, with 11 bases between them.

J is TRBJ2-3 and V is TRBV1. TRBV1 is a listed pseudogene. This CDR3 comprises 18 residues. CDR3 DNA: TGCACCAGCAGCCATTCTCAGCTGACACGGGGTCAGGGAGATACGCAGTATTTT. Translating it yields CTSSHSQLTRGQGDTQYF.

V and J are TRBV9 and TRBJ2-2; 7 nucleotides align to TRBD2. Germline CDR1 reads SGDLS; CDR2 reads YYNGEE. The CDR3 sequence is 16 residues long. V shed 1 base, J shed 0 bases, and the junction held 3 bases outside the gene matches. CDR3 amino acids: CASSVNAGANTGELFF. CDR3 DNA sequence: TGTGCCAGCAGCGTAAACGCGGGGGCGAACACCGGGGAGCTGTTTTTT.

This sequence joins TRBV4-3 and TRBJ2-3; D is uncertain. This CDR3 spans 16 amino acids. V lost 1 base and J 2 bases, leaving 13 bases between the germline ends. CDR1 LGHNA and CDR2 YSLEER come from the germline V gene. The CDR3 sequence: CASSQGWRPPTDTQYF. In DNA, the CDR3 is TGCGCCAGCAGCCAAGGGTGGCGCCCCCCCACAGATACGCAGTATTTT.

On this clone: A much larger clonotype is one base distant, so this may be a read error. The chain carries TRBV6-1 and TRBJ2-5; no clear D. CDR1 MNHNS and CDR2 SASEGT come from the germline V gene. Between the trimmed V and J ends, which lost 11 bases and 5 bases, there was a span of 18 bases. The CDR3 has 13 amino acids. The CDR3 region has the DNA TGTGCCGCGAGAGAAGACGCACATGAGACCCAGTACTTC. Encoded protein: CAAREDAHETQYF.

The chain joins TRBV6-1 to TRBJ2-7, with 7 bases fitting TRBD1. This CDR3 has 15 amino acids. Trimming took 5 bases from V and 5 from J; bases not matched to a gene: 12. CDR1 and CDR2 (germline): MNHNS, SASEGT. The CDR3 bases are TGTGCCAGCAGTTCACCCCGGACAGGATCTAACGAGCAGTACTTC. Translating it yields CASSSPRTGSNEQYF.

Worth noting for this clone: Other DNA sequences from this sample encode an identical CDR3 as well. The J gene is TRBJ2-3, the V gene TRBV7-6; D gene unclear. Germline V gene lookup returns CDR1 SGHVS and CDR2 FNYEAQ. V lost 4 bases, J lost 1 base, and 15 bases lay in between. CDR3 length: 16 amino acids. CDR3 residues: CASSSPPGQRTDTQYF. The CDR3 region has the DNA TGTGCCAGCAGCTCCCCTCCAGGCCAACGCACAGATACGCAGTATTTT.

The sample holds a few counts of this clone. The chain combines TRBV18 with TRBJ1-2, with D unresolved. This CDR3 has 14 amino acids. Trimming left V 2 bases short and J 8 bases short, with 15 bases between. Germline-derived CDR1 and CDR2 are KGHSH and LQKENI. The CDR3: CASSPGQESWGYTF. CDR3 bases: TGTGCCAGCTCACCAGGGCAGGAATCTTGGGGCTACACCTTC.

The V and J genes are TRBV7-2 and TRBJ2-7; D is ambiguous. V dropped 6 bases and J dropped 4 bases, with 7 bases sitting between them. The CDR3 consists of 11 residues. Germline loops: CDR1 SGHTA, CDR2 FQGNSA. CDR3 sequence: CASRDGYEQYF. The CDR3 nucleotides are TGTGCCAGCAGGGACGGATACGAGCAGTACTTC.

V usage is TRBV27 and J usage is TRBJ2-3, with 9 nucleotides matching TRBD1. The CDR3 runs to 16 residues. Germline trimming cut 5 bases from V and 0 bases from J; bases unmatched to any gene: 6. The germline CDR1 and CDR2 sequences are MNHEY and SMNVEV (reference sequence). The CDR3 protein is CASSSYRGRSTDTQYF. As DNA, the CDR3 is TGTGCCAGCAGTAGCTACAGGGGGCGCAGCACAGATACGCAGTATTTT.

This chain connects TRBV5-6 to TRBJ2-5; 10 bases map to TRBD1. The CDR3 extends over 14 amino acids. Unmatched junction bases numbered 2, after V lost 3 bases and J lost 3 bases. Germline lookup yields CDR1 SGHDT and CDR2 YYEEEE. CDR3 loop: CASSWDRGKETQYF. CDR3 DNA: TGTGCCAGCAGCTGGGACAGGGGCAAAGAGACCCAGTACTTC.

This clone was detected many times. V and J are TRBV2 and TRBJ1-4; D is possibly TRBD1 (6 bases). Per germline, CDR1 SNHLY and CDR2 FYNNEI. The V gene lost 7 bases and the J gene lost 7 bases, with 10 bases spanning the gap. This CDR3 spans 12 amino acids. CDR3 in DNA: TGTGCCAGCAAGGGACAAGGTGAAAAACTGTTTTTT. It codes for CASKGQGEKLFF.

V usage is TRBV5-3 and J usage is TRBJ2-3; TRBD2 aligns across 9 bases. TRBV5-3 is flagged as an ORF with uncertain function. V was clipped by 8 bases and J by 2 bases; unmatched bases: 9. The CDR3 consists of 15 residues. The CDR3: CASTRREGFTDTQYF. CDR3 in DNA: TGTGCCAGCACCCGGCGGGAGGGCTTCACAGATACGCAGTATTTT.